This TCR beta chain was retrieved from a study of identifying expanded T cells in peripheral blood. This table comes from immunoSEQ multiplex PCR, and its TCRdb copy is limited to in-frame clones, with some not included. The sample lists about 110,000 clones, about 85% occurring once. Germline lookup yields CDR1 MNHNS and CDR2 SASEGT. Unmatched junction bases numbered 3, after V lost 5 bases and J lost 0 bases. The CDR3 is 14 amino acids. During the collection period, no donor immune events like infections were recorded. The sequencing sample was made of blood. The chain links TRBV6-1 to TRBJ1-2, with TRBD1 matching 7 bases. The clonotype originates from a person aged 18 to 69 in good health. Here the CDR3 DNA reads TGTGCCAGCAGTCGGACAGGAGCTAACTATGGCTACACCTTC. Its translation: CASSRTGANYGYTF.